This TCR beta chain was profiled in a study of cytomegalovirus exposure and HLA in healthy donors. Study-wide points: Reports showed the classifier diagnosing cytomegalovirus status with high specificity and sensitivity. It was reported that TCR beta sequences correctly inferred the HLA-A and HLA-B alleles for most subjects.

Concerning this clone itself: Its matching antigen is unknown.

PCR was performed using 60 Vbeta and 13 Jbeta primers. Data came from immunoSEQ multiplex PCR; TCRdb stores just in-frame clones and leaves some out. The repertoire holds 150,000 to 200,000 clones, around 82% seen once, with less than 2% in the top ten. The sample consisted of PBMCs. The clonotype comes from a man aged 18 to 29 in good health and CMV-seronegative.

The CDR3 sequence is CASSQEGATNFAYEQYF. CDR3 sequence (DNA): TGCGCCAGCAGCCAAGAGGGGGCCACCAACTTCGCCTACGAGCAGTACTTC. V usage is TRBV4-3 and J usage is TRBJ2-7, with TRBD1 as a possible D gene (6 bases). CDR1 is LGHNA and CDR2 is YSLEER in the germline V gene. V was trimmed by 0 bases and J by 2 bases, leaving 17 bases between them. The CDR3 runs to 17 residues.